This T cell receptor beta chain was observed in a study of blood T cell repertoires in COVID-19. In the study overall: Specimens from acute and convalescent COVID-19 originated in the United States, Italy and Spain. Nucleic acid was either cDNA or gDNA, and it came from T cells, B-cell-depleted T cells, or PBMCs.

In the study's own analysis: It was from reference gene primer amplification that nucleated cell counts were estimated. Sequencing used immunoSEQ multiplex PCR; TCRdb keeps in-frame clones, though not all of them. V and J calls and clone size come straight from that table; D and trimming were deduced from the DNA. This sample has some 170,000 clones, with 85% to 95% found just once. Losses at the gene ends were 5 bases for V and 2 bases for J; bases not matched to a gene: 6. Looked up from germline, CDR1 is MDHEN and CDR2 is SYDVKM. There are 14 residues in the CDR3. Seattle patients were enrolled while actively infected and followed longitudinally.

The J gene is TRBJ2-7, the V gene TRBV28; 7 bases are shared with TRBD1. Sequencing used peripheral blood. The receptor's source is a woman aged 60-75 years with COVID-19, enrolled during active disease. CDR3 nucleotides: TGTGCCAGCAGTCCGACAGGGACCCCCTACGAGCAGTACTTC. Translating gives CASSPTGTPYEQYF.